Listed below are T cell receptor beta chains from one sample, sequenced in a study of response to subunit inactivated influenza vaccine. TCRdb independently ran MiXCR on the RT-PCR reads; one entry per CDR3 protein. The repertoire consists of approximately 680,000 distinct CDR3 sequences, with 15% to 17% occurring once and the leading ten covering approximately 10%. The sequences come from PBMCs from blood, collected roughly 12 days after vaccination. The receptors originated from a middle-aged man who received an inactivated influenza vaccine. The CDR3 runs from the conserved cysteine through the conserved F or W. The order of the fields is V gene, clone size, CDR3 protein. A clone size is listed for some rows: how often the clone was seen (once, few, many), or a class if it is expanded.

v_gene: TRBV29-1
abundance: NA
CDR3aa: CSVENYRSNEQFF

v_gene: TRBV15
abundance: few
CDR3aa: CATSRVLYLGQPTHEQYF

v_gene: TRBV7-8
abundance: few
CDR3aa: CASSLRDTLITDTQYF

v_gene: TRBV12-3/TRBV12-4
abundance: many
CDR3aa: CASSHESSGANVLTF

v_gene: TRBV20-1
abundance: NA
CDR3aa: CSASRPGDYGYTF

v_gene: TRBV28
abundance: NA
CDR3aa: CASRSTGGRGEQFF

v_gene: TRBV21-1
abundance: NA
CDR3aa: CASSQQPKNIQYF

v_gene: TRBV28
abundance: NA
CDR3aa: CASISGTSSGSFDEQYF

v_gene: TRBV7-9
abundance: NA
CDR3aa: CASRGGANSYNEQFF

v_gene: TRBV11-2
abundance: few
CDR3aa: CASSLLAGGGPRTEAFF

v_gene: TRBV9
abundance: NA
CDR3aa: CASSLTGREAGELFF

v_gene: TRBV24-1
abundance: few
CDR3aa: CATSGRTGESYNEQFF

v_gene: TRBV27
abundance: few
CDR3aa: CASSLLAGGGGELFF

v_gene: TRBV19
abundance: NA
CDR3aa: CASSRGTGLRSYNEQFF

v_gene: TRBV6-1
abundance: NA
CDR3aa: CASSLTGNRVAFF

v_gene: TRBV5-1
abundance: few
CDR3aa: CASSTGGRQSTEAFF

v_gene: TRBV5-6
abundance: NA
CDR3aa: CASSFGFPSTDTQYF

v_gene: TRBV7-2
abundance: many
CDR3aa: CASSLNGKGNSPLHF

v_gene: TRBV19
abundance: NA
CDR3aa: CASTIGGNQPQHF

v_gene: TRBV4-2
abundance: few
CDR3aa: CASSQYDRGNSPLHF

v_gene: TRBV12-5
abundance: NA
CDR3aa: CASGLSIGSIGELFF

v_gene: TRBV27
abundance: NA
CDR3aa: CASHPAVTGVSDTQYF

v_gene: TRBV7-9
abundance: NA
CDR3aa: CASSAFRGGRPYNEQFF

v_gene: TRBV9
abundance: many
CDR3aa: CASSASGGKYNEQFF

v_gene: TRBV7-3
abundance: NA
CDR3aa: CASSLGAGKADTQYF

v_gene: TRBV6-1
abundance: NA
CDR3aa: CASSPVRRALDGYTF

v_gene: TRBV7-8
abundance: NA
CDR3aa: CASSLAPGVAGGREQFF

v_gene: TRBV20-1
abundance: few
CDR3aa: CSARVGVARETQYF

v_gene: TRBV7-8
abundance: few
CDR3aa: CASSHYRGDTQYF

v_gene: TRBV27
abundance: few
CDR3aa: CASSFREKETQYF

v_gene: TRBV7-2
abundance: few
CDR3aa: CASSLATLGSGQYF

v_gene: TRBV11-1
abundance: few
CDR3aa: CASSLAPFSGGPYNEQFF

v_gene: TRBV4-1
abundance: NA
CDR3aa: CASSQESFPSLDEQYF

v_gene: TRBV28
abundance: many
CDR3aa: CASSFYGGPTEAFF

v_gene: TRBV15
abundance: NA
CDR3aa: CATSSSRSRTETQYF

v_gene: TRBV29-1
abundance: NA
CDR3aa: CSVARENEQFF

v_gene: TRBV6-5
abundance: NA
CDR3aa: CASSSTRLGTQYF

v_gene: TRBV19
abundance: NA
CDR3aa: CASSFTGLLFF

v_gene: TRBV7-2
abundance: NA
CDR3aa: CASSWGPDRGRNEQYF

v_gene: TRBV7-9
abundance: many
CDR3aa: CASSPVTGIGSPLHF

v_gene: TRBV18
abundance: many
CDR3aa: CASSPGTSASYEQYF

v_gene: TRBV7-2
abundance: few
CDR3aa: CASSFSPGVTDTQYF

v_gene: TRBV5-1
abundance: once
CDR3aa: CASSLEGLVKETQYF

v_gene: TRBV28
abundance: few
CDR3aa: CASTRQYSPLHF

v_gene: TRBV13
abundance: NA
CDR3aa: CASSLVRQSLSYEQYF

v_gene: TRBV5-1
abundance: NA
CDR3aa: CASSLLGTGVVYEQYF

v_gene: TRBV6-1
abundance: many
CDR3aa: CAVEVRSYNEQFF

v_gene: TRBV5-6
abundance: NA
CDR3aa: CASSFMGAYYEQYF

v_gene: TRBV12-3/TRBV12-4
abundance: NA
CDR3aa: CASSRDRAGPQHF

v_gene: TRBV5-1
abundance: NA
CDR3aa: CASSLGTIAGRSYNEQFF

v_gene: TRBV5-6
abundance: many
CDR3aa: CASSRGTPNTGELFF

v_gene: TRBV20-1
abundance: NA
CDR3aa: CSASGGTGLEKLFF